This T cell receptor beta chain was retrieved from a study of sequential checkpoint blockade in melanoma. Study-level background: Randomization was 1:1 between first-line nivolumab→ipilimumab and ipilimumab→nivolumab. After both sequences, patients received maintenance nivolumab.

Documented treatment: randomized to nivolumab then ipilimumab (arm A) or the reverse (arm B). No patient had prior DNA-damaging chemotherapy. Sorted cells were live CD3+CD8+, lacking CD19 and CD56, from PBMCs. Measured with immunoSEQ multiplex PCR; TCRdb has only the in-frame clones, and not every one. This sample has about 21,000 clones, with about 80% found just once. The CDR3 totals 13 residues. The receptor comes from a human donor with melanoma. The sample here was CD8+ T cells sorted from blood (inferred from file names), taken from a patient given nivolumab and ipilimumab in sequence. The chain joins TRBV21-1 to TRBJ1-1; TRBD1 is taken as the D call from the table, unchecked against the DNA. TRBV21-1 is a pseudogene. The CDR3 bases are TGTGCCAGCAGCTCTCAGGGGGTCACTGAAGCTTTCTTT. This codes for CASSSQGVTEAFF.